This T cell receptor beta chain was sequenced in a study of blood T cell repertoires in COVID-19. Recovered Cohort 3 donors showed two negative PCRs, clearance, or symptom resolution. Profiled with immunoSEQ multiplex PCR; TCRdb holds only in-frame clones, not every one. The sample holds 350,000 to 450,000 clones; around 86% are singletons and the top ten take around 5.1%. There are 13 residues in the CDR3. Trimming left V 3 bases short and J 14 bases short, with 20 bases between. Sequencing was done on a sample of PBMCs or T cells enriched from blood (not recorded which). The clonotype comes from a woman in her forties or fifties who had recovered from COVID-19. The rearrangement uses TRBV5-3 and TRBJ1-2; D unclear. TRBV5-3 is assigned to the ORF class and has an uncertain function. The CDR3 protein is CARSSAGVPVDTF. The CDR3 DNA follows: TGTGCCAGAAGCTCGGCCGGGGTGCCCGTAGATACCTTC.